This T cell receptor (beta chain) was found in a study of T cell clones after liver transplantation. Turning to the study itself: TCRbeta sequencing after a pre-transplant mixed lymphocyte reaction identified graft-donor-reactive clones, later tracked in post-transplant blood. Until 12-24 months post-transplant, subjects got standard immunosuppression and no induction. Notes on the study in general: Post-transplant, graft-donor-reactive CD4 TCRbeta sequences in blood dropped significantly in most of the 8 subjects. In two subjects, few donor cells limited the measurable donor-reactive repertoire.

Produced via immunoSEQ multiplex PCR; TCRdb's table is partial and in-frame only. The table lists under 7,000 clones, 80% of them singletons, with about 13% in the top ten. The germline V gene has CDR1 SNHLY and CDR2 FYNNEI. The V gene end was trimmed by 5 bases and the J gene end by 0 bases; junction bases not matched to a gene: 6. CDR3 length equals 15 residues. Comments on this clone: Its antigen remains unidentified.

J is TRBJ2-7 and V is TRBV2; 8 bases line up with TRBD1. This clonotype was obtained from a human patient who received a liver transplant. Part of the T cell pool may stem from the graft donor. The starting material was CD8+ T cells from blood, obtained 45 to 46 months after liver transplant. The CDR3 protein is CASSYRGVGSYEQYF. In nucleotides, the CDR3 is TGTGCCAGCAGTTACAGGGGGGTTGGCTCCTACGAGCAGTACTTC.